This T cell receptor beta chain is from a study of human T cells and chemical hapten exposure (dated by TCRdb to the early 2020s). About the investigation overall: For sensitization, 2% DPC in acetone was applied to an approximately 2 cm by approximately 2 cm area of upper inner arm skin. Weekly therapeutic DPC doses were additionally applied to the scalp of patients throughout the approximately 24-week study period. Patch testing was performed on the upper back with Finn chambers containing 0.01% DPC, and the patch tests were scored after 6 days according to International Contact Dermatitis Research Group standards. The mostly female patient cohort included alopecia areata with under or over 50% scalp involvement, alopecia totalis and alopecia universalis. Libraries were combined into a pool for sequencing, and differences in TCR yield between samples came mainly from small differences in library volumes within the pool. In alopecia patients, the study followed how the peripheral blood TCR repertoire changed in vivo over primary and secondary sensitization to diphenylcyclopropenone (DPC), a hapten. Blood was sampled from patients pre-sensitization (week 0) and at 2, 6 and about 24 weeks after DPC sensitization. Under 30 alopecia patients gave blood for TCR sequencing at one to four time points (pre-sensitization, 2, 6 and 24 weeks).

V is pared back by 0 bases and J by 3 bases, with 15 bases lying between the germline termini. CDR1 LGHNA and CDR2 YNFKEQ are derived from the germline V gene. The CDR3, cysteine through phenylalanine, is 17 amino acids long. The kept DNA is CDR3 alone, 51 bases in frame from the first base. What the research found in general, with its limitations: The number of TCRs above 1 in 1000 frequency did not change with DPC sensitization; there was no evidence of global repertoire structure alterations. The number of PT1 expanded TCRs positively correlated with patch test score, significant at thresholds 8, 16 and 32 but not 4. Because every patient had alopecia, a presumed autoimmune disease, the patients' immune response might differ from that of healthy individuals. Compared with pre-sensitization or healthy control sets, expanded TCRs formed significantly more large CDR3 similarity clusters, which is consistent with antigen-driven responses. Repeated subsampling changed both the strength of the expansion versus patch-test correlation and the threshold at which that correlation became significant.

Taken with the paper, the label for time point translates to: pre-sensitization, week 0. In the paper's terms, the treatment or condition label means: therapeutic diphenylcyclopropenone sensitization with weekly scalp DPC. At each patch-test visit, blood was drawn before the patch test was applied. Eligible patients were aged 18 to 70, diagnosed with alopecia, deemed suitable for DPC therapy, and excluded if pregnant. Total RNA was extracted from unfractionated whole blood collected in Tempus Blood RNA tubes. This clonotype appeared many times. This clone's antigen is unknown. The input lacks base qualities; no much larger clone sits a single base away. Library preparation was by RACE. The instrument was a NextSeq 500. During library preparation, unique molecular identifiers were attached to individual cDNA molecules so that TCRs could be counted in a quantitative, reproducible way. From each blood RNA sample, both TCR alpha and TCR beta chains were sequenced. As for the original processing: A median of roughly 99,000 TCRs per sample was observed, with a range of about 20,000 to 750,000. The Decombinator software suite was used to annotate the V, J and CDR3 of the TCR reads. For the PS versus PT1 abundance plots, all samples were subsampled to the same number of TCRs (28,000). TCRs were defined as expanded if absent before sensitization and observed at least eight times at the 2-week time point. The public reads were reprocessed in TCRdb via fastp at Q25 and MiXCR, keeping in-frame beta chains. Every CDR3 protein is listed once, alongside the most common genes and DNA of its rows. For this entry, the V and J calls and clone size follow TCRdb and not the study's own pipeline. In this sample the table shows about 98,000 distinct CDR3 sequences, 10% to 14% of which occur a single time. The top ten hold around 3.1% of the sample.

The rearranged chain carries TRBV4-2 and TRBJ2-1, and the D gene may be TRBD1, 5 bases matching. This clonotype originated in a woman aged 60 to 75 with alopecia areata. Some clones in this sample may be carry-over from other donors' samples. The specimen was whole blood, collected in connection with sensitization to the hapten diphenylcyclopropenone (DPC). The DNA sequence is as follows: TGTGCCAGCAGCCAAGATCGTGACCAGGGTAGCTACAATGAGCAGTTCTTC. Protein translation: CASSQDRDQGSYNEQFF.